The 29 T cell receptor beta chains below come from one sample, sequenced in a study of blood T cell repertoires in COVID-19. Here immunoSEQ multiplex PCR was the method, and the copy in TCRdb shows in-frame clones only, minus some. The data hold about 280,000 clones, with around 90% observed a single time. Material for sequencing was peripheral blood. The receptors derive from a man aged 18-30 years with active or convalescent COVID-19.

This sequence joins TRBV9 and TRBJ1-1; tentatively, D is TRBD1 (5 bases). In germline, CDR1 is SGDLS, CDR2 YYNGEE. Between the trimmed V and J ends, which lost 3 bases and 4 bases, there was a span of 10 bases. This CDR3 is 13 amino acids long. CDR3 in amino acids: CASSASGFTEAFF. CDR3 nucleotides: TGTGCCAGCAGCGCGTCAGGGTTCACTGAAGCTTTCTTT.

CDR3 sequence reads: CASSQEIVRSATTPGNTIYF. The CDR3 region has the DNA TGCGCCAGCAGCCAAGAAATCGTAAGAAGCGCGACGACGCCTGGAAACACCATATATTTT. This chain joins TRBV4-3 and TRBJ1-3; D call uncertain. The germline CDR1 and CDR2 sequences are LGHNA and YSLEER. Trimming stripped 0 bases from V and 2 bases from J, with 23 bases between. This CDR3 region has 20 residues.

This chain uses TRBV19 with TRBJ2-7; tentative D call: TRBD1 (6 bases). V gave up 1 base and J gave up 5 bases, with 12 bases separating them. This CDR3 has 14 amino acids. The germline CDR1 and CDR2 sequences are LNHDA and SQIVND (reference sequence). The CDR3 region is CASSIGQGSDEQYF. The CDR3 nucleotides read TGTGCCAGTAGTATAGGTCAGGGGTCGGACGAGCAGTACTTC.

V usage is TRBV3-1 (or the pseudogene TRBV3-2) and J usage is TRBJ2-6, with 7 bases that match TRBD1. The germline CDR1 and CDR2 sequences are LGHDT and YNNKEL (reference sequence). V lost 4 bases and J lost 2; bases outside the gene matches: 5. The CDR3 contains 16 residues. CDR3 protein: CASSLYRGTGANVLTF. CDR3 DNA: TGTGCCAGCAGCCTCTACAGGGGAACTGGGGCCAACGTCCTGACTTTC.

This CDR3 is CATSILGLNQPQHF. CDR3 in DNA: TGTGCCACCAGCATCTTGGGGCTGAATCAGCCCCAGCATTTT. J is TRBJ1-5 and V is TRBV15, with D perhaps matching TRBD1 (5 bases). The CDR3 runs 14 residues. The germline CDR1 and CDR2 sequences are LNHNV and YYDKDF (reference sequence). Trimming left V 4 bases short and J 4 bases short, with 11 bases between.

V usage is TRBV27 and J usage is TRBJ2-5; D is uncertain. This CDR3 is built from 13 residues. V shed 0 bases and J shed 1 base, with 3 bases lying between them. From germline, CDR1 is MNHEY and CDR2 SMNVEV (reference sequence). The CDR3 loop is CASSLSSQETQYF. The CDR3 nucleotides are TGTGCCAGCAGTTTATCGAGCCAAGAGACCCAGTACTTC.

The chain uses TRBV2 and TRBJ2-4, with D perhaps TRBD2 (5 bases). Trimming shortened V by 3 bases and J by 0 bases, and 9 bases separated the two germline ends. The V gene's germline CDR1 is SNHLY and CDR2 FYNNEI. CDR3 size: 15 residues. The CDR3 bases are TGTGCCAGCAGTGACCAAGCGGTAGCCAAAAACATTCAGTACTTC. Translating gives CASSDQAVAKNIQYF.

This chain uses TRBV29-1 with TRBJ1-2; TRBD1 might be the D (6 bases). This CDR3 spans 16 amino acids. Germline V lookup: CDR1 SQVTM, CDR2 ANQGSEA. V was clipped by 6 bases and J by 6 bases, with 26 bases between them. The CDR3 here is CSVAPETGVLMDGYTF. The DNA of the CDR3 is TGCAGCGTCGCCCCGGAGACAGGCGTTTTGATGGATGGCTACACCTTC. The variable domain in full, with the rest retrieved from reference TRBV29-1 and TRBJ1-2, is SAVISQKPSRDICQRGTSLTIQCQVDSQVTMMFWYRQQPGQSLTLIATANQGSEATYESGFVIDKFPISRPNLTFSTLTVSNMSPEDSSIYLCSVAPETGVLMDGYTFGSGTRLTVV.

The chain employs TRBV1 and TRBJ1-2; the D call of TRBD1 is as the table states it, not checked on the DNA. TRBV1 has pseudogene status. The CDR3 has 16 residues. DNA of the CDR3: TGCACCAGCAGCCGATTATTGGGGACAGGGTCGGAGGGCTACACCTTC. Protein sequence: CTSSRLLGTGSEGYTF.

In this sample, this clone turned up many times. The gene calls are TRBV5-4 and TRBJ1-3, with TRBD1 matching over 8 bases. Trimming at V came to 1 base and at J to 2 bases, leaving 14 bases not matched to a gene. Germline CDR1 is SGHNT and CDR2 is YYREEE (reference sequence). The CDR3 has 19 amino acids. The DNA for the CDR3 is TGTGCCAGCAGCTTGCGGACAGGGCGGATCGCCTGGACTGGAAACACCATATATTTT. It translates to CASSLRTGRIAWTGNTIYF.

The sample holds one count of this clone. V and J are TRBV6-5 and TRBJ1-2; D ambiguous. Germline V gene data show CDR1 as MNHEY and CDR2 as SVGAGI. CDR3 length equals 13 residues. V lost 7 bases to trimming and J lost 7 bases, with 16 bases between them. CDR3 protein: CASTDPLLGGYTF. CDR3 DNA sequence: TGTGCCAGCACCGATCCCCTGCTCGGTGGCTACACCTTC.

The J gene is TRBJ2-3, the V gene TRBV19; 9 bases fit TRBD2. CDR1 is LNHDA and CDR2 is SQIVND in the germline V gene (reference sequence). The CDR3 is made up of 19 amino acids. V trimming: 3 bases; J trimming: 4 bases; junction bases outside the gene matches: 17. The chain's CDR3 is CASSMLLAGLGVRADTQYF. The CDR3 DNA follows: TGTGCCAGTAGTATGCTTCTAGCGGGGCTAGGGGTGAGGGCAGATACGCAGTATTTT.

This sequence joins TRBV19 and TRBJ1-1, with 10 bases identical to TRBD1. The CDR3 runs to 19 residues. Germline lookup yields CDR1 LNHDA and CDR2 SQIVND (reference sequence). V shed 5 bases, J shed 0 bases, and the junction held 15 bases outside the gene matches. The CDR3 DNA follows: TGTGCCAGTAGTCCAAAGACCGGGACAGGGGCCCATTTGAACACTGAAGCTTTCTTT. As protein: CASSPKTGTGAHLNTEAFF.

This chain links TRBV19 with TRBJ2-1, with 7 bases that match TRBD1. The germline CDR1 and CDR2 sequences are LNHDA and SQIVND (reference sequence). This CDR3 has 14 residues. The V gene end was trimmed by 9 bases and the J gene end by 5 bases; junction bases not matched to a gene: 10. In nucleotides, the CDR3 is TGTGCCAGCTTAGGGGACAGCAGGGACAATGAGCAGTTCTTC. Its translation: CASLGDSRDNEQFF.

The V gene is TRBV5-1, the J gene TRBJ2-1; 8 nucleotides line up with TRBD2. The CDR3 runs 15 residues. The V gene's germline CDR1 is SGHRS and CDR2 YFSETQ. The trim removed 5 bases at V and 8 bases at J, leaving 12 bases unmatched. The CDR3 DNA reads TGCGCCAGCAGATCGCGGGGGGACTACAGGGATGAGCAGTTCTTC. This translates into CASRSRGDYRDEQFF.

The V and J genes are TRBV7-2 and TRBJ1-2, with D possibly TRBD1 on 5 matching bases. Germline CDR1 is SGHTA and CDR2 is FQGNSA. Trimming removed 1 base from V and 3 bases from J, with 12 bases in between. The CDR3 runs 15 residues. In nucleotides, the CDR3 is TGTGCCAGCAGCTTAGACTGGCGGGGGGACTATGGCTACACCTTC. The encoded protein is CASSLDWRGDYGYTF.

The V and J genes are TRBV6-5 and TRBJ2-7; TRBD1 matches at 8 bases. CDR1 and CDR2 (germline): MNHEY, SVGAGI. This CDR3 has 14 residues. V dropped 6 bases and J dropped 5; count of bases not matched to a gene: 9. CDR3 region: CASRLDREANEQYF. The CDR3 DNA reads TGTGCCAGCAGATTGGACAGGGAGGCGAACGAGCAGTACTTC.

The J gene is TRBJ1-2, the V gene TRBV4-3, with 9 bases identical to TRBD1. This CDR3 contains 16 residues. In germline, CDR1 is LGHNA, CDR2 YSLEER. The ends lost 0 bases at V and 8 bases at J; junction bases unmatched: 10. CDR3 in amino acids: CASSQDGTGMIDGYTF. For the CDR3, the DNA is TGCGCCAGCAGCCAAGATGGGACAGGGATGATAGACGGCTACACCTTC.

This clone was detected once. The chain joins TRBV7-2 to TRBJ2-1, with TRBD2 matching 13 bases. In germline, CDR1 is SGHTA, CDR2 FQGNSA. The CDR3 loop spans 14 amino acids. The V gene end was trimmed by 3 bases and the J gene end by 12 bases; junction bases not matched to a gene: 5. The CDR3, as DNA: TGTGCCAGCAGCTTCGGACTAGCGGGGGTACGGCAGTTCTTC. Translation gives CASSFGLAGVRQFF. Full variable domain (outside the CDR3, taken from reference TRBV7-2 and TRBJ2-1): GAGVSQSPSNKVTEKGKDVELRCDPISGHTALYWYRQSLGQGLEFLIYFQGNSAPDKSGLPSDRFSAERTGGSVSTLTIQRTQQEDSAVYLCASSFGLAGVRQFFGPGTRLTVL.

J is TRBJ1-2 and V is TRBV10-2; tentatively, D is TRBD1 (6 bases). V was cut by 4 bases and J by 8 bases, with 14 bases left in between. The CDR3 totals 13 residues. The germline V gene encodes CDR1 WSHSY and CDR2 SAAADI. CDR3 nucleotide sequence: TGCGCCAGCAGTGTATGGAGTGGGGGCGGCTACACCTTC. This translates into CASSVWSGGGYTF.

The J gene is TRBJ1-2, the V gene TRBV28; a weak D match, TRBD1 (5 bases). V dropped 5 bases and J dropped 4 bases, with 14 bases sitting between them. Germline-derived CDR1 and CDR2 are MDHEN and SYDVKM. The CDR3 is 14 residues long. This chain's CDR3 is CASSGGAGSYGYTF. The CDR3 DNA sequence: TGTGCCAGCAGTGGTGGGGCCGGTAGCTATGGCTACACCTTC.

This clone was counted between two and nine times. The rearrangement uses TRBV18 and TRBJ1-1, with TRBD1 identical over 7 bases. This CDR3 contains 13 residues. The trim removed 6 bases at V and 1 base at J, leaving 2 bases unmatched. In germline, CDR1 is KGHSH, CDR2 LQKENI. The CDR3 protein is CASSNRGNTEAFF. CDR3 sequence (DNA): TGTGCCAGCTCGAACAGGGGGAACACTGAAGCTTTCTTT.

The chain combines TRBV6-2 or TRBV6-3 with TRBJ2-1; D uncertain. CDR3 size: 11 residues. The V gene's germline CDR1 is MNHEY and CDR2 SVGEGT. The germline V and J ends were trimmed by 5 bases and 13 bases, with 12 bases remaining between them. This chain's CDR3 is CASSLSHLQFF. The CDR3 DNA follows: TGTGCCAGCAGTCTAAGCCATCTCCAGTTCTTC.

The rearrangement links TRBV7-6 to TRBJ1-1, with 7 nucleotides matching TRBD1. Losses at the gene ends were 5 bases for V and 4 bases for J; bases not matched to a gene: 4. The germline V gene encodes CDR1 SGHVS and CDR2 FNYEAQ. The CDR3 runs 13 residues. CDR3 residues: CASSLTGATEAFF. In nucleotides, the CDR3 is TGTGCCAGCAGCCTCACAGGGGCCACTGAAGCTTTCTTT.

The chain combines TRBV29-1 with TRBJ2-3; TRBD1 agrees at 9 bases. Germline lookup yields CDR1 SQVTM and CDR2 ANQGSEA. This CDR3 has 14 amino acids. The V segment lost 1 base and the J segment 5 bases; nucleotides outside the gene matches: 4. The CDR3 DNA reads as TGCAGCGTTGAAGGGACAGGGGTGATAGATACGCAGTATTTT. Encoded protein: CSVEGTGVIDTQYF.

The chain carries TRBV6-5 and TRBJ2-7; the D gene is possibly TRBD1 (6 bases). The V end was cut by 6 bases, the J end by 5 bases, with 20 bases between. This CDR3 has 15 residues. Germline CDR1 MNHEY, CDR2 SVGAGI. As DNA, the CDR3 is TGTGCCAGCAGAGTCTCGGCAGGGGTTTCCCACGAGCAGTACTTC. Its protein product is CASRVSAGVSHEQYF.

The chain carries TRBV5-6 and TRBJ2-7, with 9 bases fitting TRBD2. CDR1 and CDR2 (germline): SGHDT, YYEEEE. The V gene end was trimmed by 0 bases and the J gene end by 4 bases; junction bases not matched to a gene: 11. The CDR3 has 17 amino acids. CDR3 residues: CASSLGAGGPPNYEQYF. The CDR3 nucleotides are TGTGCCAGCAGCTTGGGTGCGGGGGGGCCCCCCAATTACGAGCAGTACTTC.

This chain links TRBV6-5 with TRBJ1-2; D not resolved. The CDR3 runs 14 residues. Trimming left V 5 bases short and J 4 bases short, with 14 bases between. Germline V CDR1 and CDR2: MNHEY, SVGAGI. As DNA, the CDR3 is TGTGCCAGCAGTCTGACGATCCCGGGCTATGGCTACACCTTC. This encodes CASSLTIPGYGYTF.

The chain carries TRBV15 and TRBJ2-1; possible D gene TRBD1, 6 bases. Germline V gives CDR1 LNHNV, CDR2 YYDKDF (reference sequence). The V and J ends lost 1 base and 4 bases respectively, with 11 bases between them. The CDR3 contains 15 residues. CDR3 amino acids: CATSRGRDTYNEQFF. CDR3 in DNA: TGTGCCACCAGCAGAGGCCGGGACACTTACAATGAGCAGTTCTTC.